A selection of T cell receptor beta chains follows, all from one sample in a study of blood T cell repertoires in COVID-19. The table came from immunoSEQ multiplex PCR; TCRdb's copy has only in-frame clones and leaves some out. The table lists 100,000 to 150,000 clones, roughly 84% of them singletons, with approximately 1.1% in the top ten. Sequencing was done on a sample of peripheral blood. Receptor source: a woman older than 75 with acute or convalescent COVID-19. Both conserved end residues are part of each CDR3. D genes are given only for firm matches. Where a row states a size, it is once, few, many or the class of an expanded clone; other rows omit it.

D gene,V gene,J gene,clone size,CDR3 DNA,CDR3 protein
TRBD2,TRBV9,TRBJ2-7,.,TGTGCCGGGTCCATGAGGGCGGGAGCCTACGAGCAGTACTTC,CAGSMRAGAYEQYF
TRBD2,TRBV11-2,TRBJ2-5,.,TGTGCCAGCAGCTCCCTAGCGGGAGCGGGGGAGACCCAGTACTTC,CASSSLAGAGETQYF
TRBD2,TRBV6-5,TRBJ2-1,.,TGTGCCGGGGGAAGCGGGAGGGGCTCCTACAATGAGCAGTTCTTC,CAGGSGRGSYNEQFF
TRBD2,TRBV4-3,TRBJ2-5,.,TGCGCCAGCAGCCAAACGGGGGGGACCAGGGAGACCCAGTACTTC,CASSQTGGTRETQYF
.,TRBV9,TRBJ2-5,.,TGTGCCAGCAGCCCCTCCGTGATGGGGGCACAAGAGACCCAGTACTTC,CASSPSVMGAQETQYF
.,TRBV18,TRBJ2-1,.,TGTGCCAGCTCACTCTCACAGTCACTCGAGCAGTTCTTC,CASSLSQSLEQFF
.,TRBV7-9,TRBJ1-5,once,TGTGCCAGCAGCTTAGAGGGGTATAGCAATCAGCCCCAGCATTTT,CASSLEGYSNQPQHF
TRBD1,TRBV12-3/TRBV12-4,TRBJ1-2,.,TGTGCCAGCAGGCCAGGGACAGGGAGGTTCACCTTC,CASRPGTGRFTF
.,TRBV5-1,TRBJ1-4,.,TGCGCCAGCAGCTTGGGAGGTACGGACAGAAATGAAAAACTGTTTTTT,CASSLGGTDRNEKLFF
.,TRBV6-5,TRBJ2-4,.,TGTGCCAGCAGTTACGGGCAGGGGAGGGAAAACATTCAGTACTTC,CASSYGQGRENIQYF